One and the same sample provided the 22 T cell receptor beta chains below, sequenced in a study of blood T cell repertoires in COVID-19. Some clones are missing from TCRdb's copy, which holds only in-frame ones; the method was immunoSEQ multiplex PCR. This sample yields roughly 120,000 clones, of which roughly nine tenths are seen a single time; roughly 2% belongs to the top ten. Input material: peripheral blood. The receptor set was obtained from a human donor with active COVID-19. The donor label of this sample is uncertain.

This clone was found a few times. This chain connects TRBV21-1 to TRBJ2-7; TRBD2 reflects the table's D call only, with no check against the DNA. TRBV21-1 is flagged as a pseudogene. The length of the CDR3 is 14 residues. CDR3 nucleotide sequence: TGTGCCAGAAGCCGGGAGAGGGAAACCTACGAGCAGTACTTC. Amino acid sequence: CARSRERETYEQYF.

The chain couples TRBV6-1 to TRBJ1-2, with 9 bases fitting TRBD1. The junction had 13 bases not matched to a gene; V was cut back by 4 bases and J by 4 bases. This CDR3 comprises 17 residues. Per the germline V gene, CDR1 is MNHNS and CDR2 is SASEGT. Here the CDR3 DNA reads TGTGCCAGCAGTGGGCGACCCGGGACAGGGATCGGCTATGGCTACACCTTC. Translated: CASSGRPGTGIGYGYTF.

The chain links TRBV7-8 to TRBJ1-5; 7 positions match TRBD1. J lost 4 bases, V lost 2 bases, and 8 bases had no gene match. The CDR3 loop spans 16 amino acids. Germline CDR1 SGHVS, CDR2 FQNEAQ. The CDR3: CASSLSRRGRNQPQHF. The CDR3 region has the DNA TGTGCCAGCAGCTTATCCCGGAGGGGGCGTAATCAGCCCCAGCATTTT.

V and J are TRBV2 and TRBJ1-6, with TRBD1 matching 8 bases. V shed 0 bases and J 10 bases; nucleotides not matched to a gene: 5. The CDR3 spans 15 residues. The germline gives CDR1 SNHLY, CDR2 FYNNEI. The CDR3 loop reads CASSEADRGNSPLHF. Written as DNA, the CDR3 is TGTGCCAGCAGTGAAGCTGACAGGGGAAACTCACCCCTCCACTTT.

The chain joins TRBV6-2 or TRBV6-3 to TRBJ2-1; the match to TRBD2 covers 8 bases. The V and J ends lost 5 bases and 9 bases, in that order; junction bases with no gene match: 6. This CDR3 region has 13 residues. Germline values: CDR1 MNHEY, CDR2 SVGEGT. CDR3 DNA: TGTGCCAGCAGTGGCGGGAGGTCCGCTGAGCAGTTCTTC. Its protein is CASSGGRSAEQFF.

V is TRBV10-3 and J is TRBJ1-1; the match to TRBD1 covers 9 bases. The CDR3 extends over 15 amino acids. V lost 6 bases, J lost 1 base, and 6 bases stayed unmatched. The V gene's germline CDR1 is ENHRY and CDR2 SYGVKD. The CDR3 protein is CAIRDRDRENTEAFF. The CDR3 nucleotides read TGTGCCATCAGAGACCGGGACAGGGAGAACACTGAAGCTTTCTTT.

The chain links TRBV27 to TRBJ1-1, with 10 bases that match TRBD1. This CDR3 region has 14 residues. CDR1 MNHEY and CDR2 SMNVEV come from the germline V gene (reference sequence). The junction had 4 bases not matched to a gene; V was cut back by 5 bases and J by 4 bases. CDR3 amino acids: CASSATGGGTEAFF. The CDR3 DNA follows: TGTGCCAGCAGTGCGACAGGGGGCGGCACTGAAGCTTTCTTT.

The chain recombines TRBV9 with TRBJ2-1; 7 positions agree with TRBD2. The CDR3 sequence is 16 residues long. V dropped 0 bases and J dropped 1; count of bases not matched to a gene: 4. CDR1 is SGDLS and CDR2 is YYNGEE in the germline V gene. This chain's CDR3 is CASSVGLAVSYNEQFF. CDR3 in DNA: TGTGCCAGCAGCGTAGGACTAGCAGTATCCTACAATGAGCAGTTCTTC.

V and J are TRBV28 and TRBJ1-2; 10 bases align to TRBD1. CDR1 MDHEN and CDR2 SYDVKM come from the germline V gene. This CDR3 region has 14 residues. J was trimmed by 8 bases and V by 6 bases; bases with no gene match: 9. CDR3 bases: TGTGCCAGCAGACATAGGGGGACAGGGGTAGGCTACACCTTC. Translation gives CASRHRGTGVGYTF.

The rearrangement joins TRBV7-3 to TRBJ2-2; D possibly corresponds to TRBD2 (7 bases). The CDR3 is 16 residues long. Germline CDR1 and CDR2: SGHTA and FQGTGA. V lost 1 base, J lost 2 bases, and 11 bases lay in between. CDR3 amino acids: CASSLIGGQNTGELFF. CDR3 sequence (DNA): TGTGCCAGCAGCTTAATCGGGGGGCAAAACACCGGGGAGCTGTTTTTT.

The CDR3 here is CASSPTGTGRIEQYF. DNA of the CDR3: TGTGCCAGCTCACCTACCGGGACAGGACGGATCGAGCAGTACTTC. The chain employs TRBV18 and TRBJ2-7; TRBD1 agrees at 8 bases. J was trimmed by 6 bases and V by 3 bases; bases with no gene match: 10. The CDR3 totals 15 residues. Germline lookup yields CDR1 KGHSH and CDR2 LQKENI. The entire variable domain, with the rest obtained from reference TRBV18 and TRBJ2-7, is as follows: NAGVMQNPRHLVRRRGQEARLRCSPMKGHSHVYWYRQLPEEGLKFMVYLQKENIIDESGMPKERFSAEFPKEGPSILRIQQVVRGDSAAYFCASSPTGTGRIEQYFGPGTRLTVT.

The rearrangement joins TRBV18 to TRBJ2-3; D is possibly TRBD1 (5 bases). V was clipped by 3 bases and J by 2 bases, with 12 bases between them. The CDR3 runs 15 residues. Germline CDR1 KGHSH, CDR2 LQKENI. The CDR3 reads CASSPRQTATDTQYF. The CDR3 DNA follows: TGTGCCAGCTCACCTAGGCAGACAGCCACAGATACGCAGTATTTT.

CDR3 protein: CASSSGTASYEQYF. The CDR3 nucleotides read TGTGCCAGCAGTTCCGGGACAGCCTCCTACGAGCAGTACTTC. J is TRBJ2-7 and V is TRBV6-5; 7 bases match TRBD1. CDR1 MNHEY and CDR2 SVGAGI come from the germline V gene. V lost 4 bases to trimming and J lost 0 bases; unmatched junction nucleotides: 3. This CDR3 spans 14 amino acids.

The rearrangement links TRBV6-6 to TRBJ1-3, with D hard to call. Germline V gene data show CDR1 as MNHNY and CDR2 as SVGAGI (reference sequence). Trimming pared 0 bases from V and 4 bases from J, leaving 4 bases between. The CDR3 spans 13 residues. The CDR3 here is CASSYSEGNTIYF. The CDR3 DNA follows: TGTGCCAGCAGTTACTCGGAGGGAAACACCATATATTTT.

The chain joins TRBV15 to TRBJ1-1; a possible D gene is TRBD1 (6 bases). Germline V gives CDR1 LNHNV, CDR2 YYDKDF (reference sequence). With 0 bases removed from V and 8 bases from J, the gap between germline ends came to 16 bases. The CDR3 is 15 residues long. The CDR3 loop is CATSRDVNRVPEAFF. For the CDR3, the DNA is TGTGCCACCAGCAGAGATGTAAACAGGGTTCCAGAAGCTTTCTTT. Combining the CDR3 with reference TRBV15 and TRBJ1-1 gives the whole variable domain DAMVIQNPRYQVTQFGKPVTLSCSQTLNHNVMYWYQQKSSQAPKLLFHYYDKDFNNEADTPDNFQSRRPNTSFCFLDIRSPGLGDTAMYLCATSRDVNRVPEAFFGQGTRLTVV.

The chain links TRBV21-1 to TRBJ1-5; TRBD1, the table's D call, lacks a check against the DNA. TRBV21-1 is shown as a pseudogene. The CDR3 is made up of 16 amino acids. For the CDR3, the DNA is TGTGCCAGCCCCAAGGGACAGCAGGGGCGTAATCAGCCCCAGCATTTT. Amino acid sequence: CASPKGQQGRNQPQHF.

This chain's CDR3 is CASSPGTGIDEQFF. The CDR3 DNA reads as TGTGCCAGCAGCCCCGGGACAGGGATCGATGAGCAGTTCTTC. The V gene is TRBV7-3, the J gene TRBJ2-1; 9 bases fit TRBD1. The CDR3 spans 14 residues. Germline-derived CDR1 and CDR2 are SGHTA and FQGTGA. V was clipped by 5 bases and J by 8 bases; unmatched bases: 7.

This clone has more than one count but fewer than ten. The chain joins TRBV19 to TRBJ1-6; TRBD1 might be the D (5 bases). Germline V gene data show CDR1 as LNHDA and CDR2 as SQIVND (reference sequence). CDR3 size: 12 residues. The germline V and J ends were trimmed by 7 bases and 7 bases, with 8 bases remaining between them. The CDR3 coding sequence is TGTGCCAGTACCCAGGGAAATTCACCCCTCCACTTT. Its protein product is CASTQGNSPLHF.

V and J are TRBV6-5 and TRBJ1-5; TRBD1 is a possible D gene (5 bases). CDR3 length: 14 amino acids. CDR1 and CDR2 (germline): MNHEY, SVGAGI. V lost 6 bases, J lost 1 base, and 10 bases lay in between. CDR3 sequence reads: CASRRGGSNQPQHF. The DNA for the CDR3 is TGTGCCAGCAGAAGGGGAGGAAGCAATCAGCCCCAGCATTTT.

This clone was seen a single time. This rearrangement joins TRBV5-1 to TRBJ2-5, with a weak D call TRBD2 (6 bases). Trimming left V 4 bases short and J 4 bases short, with 14 bases between. Germline lookup yields CDR1 SGHRS and CDR2 YFSETQ. The CDR3 consists of 14 residues. The CDR3 DNA follows: TGCGCCAGCAGCCTTACTAGCATGGGAGAGACCCAGTACTTC. Translated: CASSLTSMGETQYF.

The CDR3 reads CASSRETGPTDTQYF. The CDR3 bases are TGCGCCAGCAGCCGAGAGACAGGGCCCACAGATACGCAGTATTTT. V is TRBV4-1 and J is TRBJ2-3, with 7 bases aligning to TRBD1. From germline, CDR1 is MGHRA and CDR2 YSYEKL. V was pared by 4 bases and J by 2 bases, with 6 bases of the junction left unmatched. The CDR3 contains 15 residues.

The rearrangement links TRBV7-8 to TRBJ1-1; D unresolved. Germline CDR1 and CDR2: SGHVS and FQNEAQ. This CDR3 has 14 residues. Trimming stripped 2 bases from V and 1 base from J, with 8 bases between. DNA of the CDR3: TGTGCCAGCAGCTTACATGGAGCGAACACTGAAGCTTTCTTT. Translation: CASSLHGANTEAFF.